In this sample, the clone carrying this TCR beta chain turned up once. The data are from a study of shared clonotypes between healthy human individuals. Repertoires were generated with immunoSEQ multiplex PCR, while TCRdb's copy carries only in-frame clones and drops some. The sample has a few million clones, less than 95% seen once. V was trimmed by 5 bases and J by 3 bases, leaving 13 bases between them. Looked up from germline, CDR1 is SGHTA and CDR2 is FQGTGA. The CDR3 spans 15 residues. This receptor was obtained from a man aged 18-30 years in good health. Some clones in this sample may be carry-over from other donors' samples. This chain uses TRBV7-3 with TRBJ2-2, with D perhaps TRBD1 or TRBD2 (5 bases each). The sequenced sample consisted of naive CD4+ T cells from PBMCs. Subset described: CD45RA+ positively selected. This CDR3 reads CASSPRDRYTGELFF. CDR3 sequence (DNA): TGTGCCAGCAGCCCCAGGGACCGATACACCGGGGAGCTGTTTTTT.